The rows below give T cell receptor beta chains drawn from one sample of a study of Graves' ophthalmopathy and Graves' hyperthyroidism. From the multiplex PCR reads, TCRdb called clonotypes with MiXCR, one entry per CDR3 protein. The sample lists about 210,000 distinct CDR3 sequences, approximately 28% occurring once. The sequenced sample consisted of peripheral blood. These receptors were taken from a man in his forties or fifties with Graves' ophthalmopathy. Both conserved end residues are part of each CDR3. A D gene is named only where the DNA matches it firmly. Not every row has a clone size; where given, it reads once, few, many or a size class.

clone_size,j_call,v_call,d_call,cdr3_aa,cdr3_nt
many,TRBJ2-5,TRBV6-5,NA,CASRRELAVLETQYF,TGTGCCAGCAGGAGGGAACTAGCAGTGCTCGAGACCCAGTACTTC
NA,TRBJ1-5,TRBV7-8,NA,CASSLYSGSNQPQHF,TGTGCCAGCAGCTTGTATTCAGGGAGCAATCAGCCCCAGCATTTT
many,TRBJ2-7,TRBV11-2,NA,CASSLVYSSYEQYF,TGTGCCAGCAGCTTAGTATACAGCTCCTACGAGCAGTACTTC
NA,TRBJ2-7,TRBV28,TRBD2,CASSWEAGGGYEQYF,TGTGCCAGCAGTTGGGAAGCGGGAGGGGGGTACGAGCAGTACTTC
many,TRBJ2-3,TRBV28,NA,CASSTTRRDSTDTQYF,TGTGCCAGCAGTACCACTAGGCGGGATAGCACAGATACGCAGTATTTT
NA,TRBJ2-7,TRBV11-2,NA,CASSHDLGTPPYEQYF,TGTGCCAGCAGCCACGATCTAGGGACCCCTCCCTACGAGCAGTACTTC
many,TRBJ2-5,TRBV18,NA,CASSPPSSVETQYF,TGTGCCAGCTCACCACCGTCTAGCGTGGAGACCCAGTACTTC
NA,TRBJ2-7,TRBV29-1,TRBD2,CSVPRTSGRYEQYF,TGCAGCGTTCCCAGGACTAGCGGGAGATACGAGCAGTACTTC
once,TRBJ1-1,TRBV27,NA,CASSSPLGNTEAFF,TGTGCCAGCAGTTCCCCGCTGGGGAACACTGAAGCTTTCTTT
many,TRBJ1-5,TRBV27,NA,CASKRGGSNQPQHF,TGTGCCAGCAAAAGAGGAGGGAGCAATCAGCCCCAGCATTTT
NA,TRBJ1-5,TRBV30,NA,CAWTSGNQPQHF,TGTGCCTGGACGTCAGGCAATCAGCCCCAGCATTTT
few,TRBJ2-2,TRBV6-1,TRBD2,CASSATSGNTGELFF,TGTGCCAGCAGTGCTACTAGCGGGAACACCGGGGAGCTGTTTTTT
many,TRBJ2-7,TRBV30,TRBD1,CAWSWGQLYEQYF,TGTGCCTGGAGTTGGGGACAGCTCTACGAGCAGTACTTC
NA,TRBJ2-7,TRBV27,TRBD1,CASSPRQGAYEQYF,TGTGCCAGCAGTCCCCGACAGGGGGCGTACGAGCAGTACTTC
many,TRBJ2-7,TRBV2,NA,CASSPYRERYEQYF,TGTGCCAGCAGTCCCTACAGGGAGAGATACGAGCAGTACTTC
many,TRBJ2-7,TRBV10-3,NA,CAISAGDSATYEQYF,TGTGCCATCAGTGCGGGGGACTCAGCCACGTACGAGCAGTACTTC
many,TRBJ2-4,TRBV6-1,TRBD2,CASRWEGIQYF,TGTGCCAGCAGGTGGGAGGGCATTCAGTACTTC
NA,TRBJ2-7,TRBV6-2/TRBV6-3,NA,CASTKGDTSYEQYF,TGTGCCAGCACCAAGGGAGACACCTCCTACGAGCAGTACTTC
NA,TRBJ2-3,TRBV20-1,TRBD2,CSARSLAGGGVGADTQYF,TGCAGTGCTAGAAGCCTGGCGGGAGGAGGGGTTGGGGCAGATACGCAGTATTTT
NA,TRBJ1-1,TRBV12-3/TRBV12-4,NA,CASSRDPSGNTEAFF,TGTGCCAGCAGCCGTGACCCATCGGGAAACACTGAAGCTTTCTTT
many,TRBJ2-5,TRBV6-2/TRBV6-3,NA,CASSLGSETQYF,TGTGCCAGCAGTTTGGGTTCGGAGACCCAGTACTTC
many,TRBJ2-7,TRBV13,TRBD2,CASSLTSGRRDEQYF,TGTGCCAGCAGCTTGACTAGCGGGAGGCGAGACGAGCAGTACTTC
many,TRBJ2-5,TRBV12-3/TRBV12-4,NA,CASSGGTSQYF,TGTGCCAGCTCGGGCGGGACCTCCCAGTACTTC
many,TRBJ2-7,TRBV19,TRBD2,CASSSGLAGEQYF,TGTGCCAGTAGTTCAGGACTAGCGGGCGAGCAGTACTTC
many,TRBJ2-5,TRBV4-1,NA,CASSQVSVEPQETQYF,TGCGCCAGCAGCCAAGTTAGTGTGGAACCGCAAGAGACCCAGTACTTC
NA,TRBJ1-1,TRBV6-2/TRBV6-3,NA,CASDGGTEAFF,TGTGCCAGCGACGGTGGCACTGAAGCTTTCTTT
many,TRBJ1-2,TRBV19,TRBD1,CASSTGQGGYGYTF,TGTGCCAGTAGTACCGGACAGGGAGGCTATGGCTACACCTTC